This T cell receptor (beta chain) was identified in a study of somatic mutations in cytotoxic T cells in rheumatoid arthritis. General study results and limits: Antigens recognized by the expanded CD8+ clones were unknown.

A remark on this clone: Antigen: not known.

Libraries were prepared by immunoSEQ multiplex PCR; TCRdb keeps only in-frame clonotypes and omits some of them. The sample consists of 2,500 or so clones, more than 60% of them appearing once. The germline V gene encodes CDR1 MNHEY and CDR2 SVGAGI. Trimming cost V 5 bases and J 7 bases, with 14 bases left between them. The CDR3 runs 14 residues. The origin of this receptor is a man between 65 and 85 years old with rheumatoid arthritis. The sample comprised CD8+ T cells sorted from blood. The chain employs TRBV6-5 and TRBJ1-4, with a weak D call TRBD1 (6 bases). The CDR3 sequence is CASSHREGGEKLFF. The DNA for the CDR3 is TGTGCCAGCAGTCACAGGGAAGGAGGTGAAAAACTGTTTTTT.